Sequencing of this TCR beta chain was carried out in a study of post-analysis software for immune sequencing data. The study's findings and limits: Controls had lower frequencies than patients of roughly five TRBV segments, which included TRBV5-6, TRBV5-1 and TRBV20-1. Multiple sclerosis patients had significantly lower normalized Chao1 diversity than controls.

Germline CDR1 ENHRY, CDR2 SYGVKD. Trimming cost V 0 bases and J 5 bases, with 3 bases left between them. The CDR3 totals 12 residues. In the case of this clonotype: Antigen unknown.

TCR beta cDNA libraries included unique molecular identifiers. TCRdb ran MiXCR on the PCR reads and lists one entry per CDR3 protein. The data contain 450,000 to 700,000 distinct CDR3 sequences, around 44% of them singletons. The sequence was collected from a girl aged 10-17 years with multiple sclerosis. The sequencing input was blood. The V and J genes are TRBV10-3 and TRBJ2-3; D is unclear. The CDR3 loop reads CAISESEDTQYF. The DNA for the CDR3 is TGTGCCATCAGTGAGTCCGAAGATACGCAGTATTTT.